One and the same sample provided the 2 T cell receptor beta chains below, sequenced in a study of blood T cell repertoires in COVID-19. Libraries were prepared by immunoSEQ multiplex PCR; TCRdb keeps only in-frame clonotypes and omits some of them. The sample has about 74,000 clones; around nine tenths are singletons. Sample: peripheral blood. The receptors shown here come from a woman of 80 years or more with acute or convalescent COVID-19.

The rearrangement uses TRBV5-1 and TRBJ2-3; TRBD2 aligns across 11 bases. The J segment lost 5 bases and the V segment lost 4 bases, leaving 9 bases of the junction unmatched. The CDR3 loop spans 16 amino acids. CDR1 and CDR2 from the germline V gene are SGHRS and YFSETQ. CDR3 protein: CASSVISGRAGDTQYF. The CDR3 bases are TGCGCCAGCAGCGTAATTAGCGGGAGGGCCGGAGATACGCAGTATTTT. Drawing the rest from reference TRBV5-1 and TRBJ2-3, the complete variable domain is KAGVTQTPRYLIKTRGQQVTLSCSPISGHRSVSWYQQTPGQGLQFLFEYFSETQRNKGNFPGRFSGRQFSNSRSEMNVSTLELGDSALYLCASSVISGRAGDTQYFGPGTRLTVL.

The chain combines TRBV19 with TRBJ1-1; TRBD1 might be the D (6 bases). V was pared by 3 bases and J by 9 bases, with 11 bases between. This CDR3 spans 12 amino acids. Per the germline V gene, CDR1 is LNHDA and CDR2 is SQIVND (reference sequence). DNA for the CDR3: TGTGCCAGTAGTATCCAGGGGAGAAAAGCTTTCTTT. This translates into CASSIQGRKAFF.